This T cell receptor (beta chain) was identified during a study of OX40 agonist ivuxolimab in advanced cancers. CDR3 size: 14 residues. Trimming removed 4 bases from V and 7 bases from J; junction bases left unmatched: 6. Germline V gene data show CDR1 as SGHAT and CDR2 as FQNNGV. Sequencing was performed with immunoSEQ multiplex PCR; in TCRdb, only in-frame clones are kept and a portion is missing. The table shows 85,000 to 95,000 clones, with more than 85% occurring only once. Overall study results and limits: Some patients without response likewise showed low normalized clonal expansion.

A word on this clone: Its antigen is not identified.

Sampling of blood occurred at baseline, cycle 4 day 1, and cycle 7 day 1. The origin of this receptor is an adult with an advanced solid tumor such as melanoma, head and neck, liver or kidney cancer. The rearrangement joins TRBV11-2 to TRBJ2-2; 7 bases match TRBD2. The sample in question was CD4+ or CD8+ T cells sorted from blood, obtained in a trial of the OX40 agonist ivuxolimab. CDR3: CASSSRLAGGELFF. As DNA, the CDR3 is TGTGCCAGCAGCTCCAGACTAGCCGGCGGGGAGCTGTTTTTT.